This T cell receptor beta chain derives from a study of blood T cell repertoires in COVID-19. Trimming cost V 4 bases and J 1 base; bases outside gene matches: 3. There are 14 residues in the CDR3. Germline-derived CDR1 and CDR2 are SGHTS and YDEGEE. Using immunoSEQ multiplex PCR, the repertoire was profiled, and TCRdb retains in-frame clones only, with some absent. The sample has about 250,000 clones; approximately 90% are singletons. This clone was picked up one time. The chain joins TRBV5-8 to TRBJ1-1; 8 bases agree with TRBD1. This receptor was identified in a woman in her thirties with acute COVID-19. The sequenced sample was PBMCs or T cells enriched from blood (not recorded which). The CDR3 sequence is CASSHGQGNTEAFF. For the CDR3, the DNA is TGTGCCAGCAGCCACGGACAGGGGAACACTGAAGCTTTCTTT.